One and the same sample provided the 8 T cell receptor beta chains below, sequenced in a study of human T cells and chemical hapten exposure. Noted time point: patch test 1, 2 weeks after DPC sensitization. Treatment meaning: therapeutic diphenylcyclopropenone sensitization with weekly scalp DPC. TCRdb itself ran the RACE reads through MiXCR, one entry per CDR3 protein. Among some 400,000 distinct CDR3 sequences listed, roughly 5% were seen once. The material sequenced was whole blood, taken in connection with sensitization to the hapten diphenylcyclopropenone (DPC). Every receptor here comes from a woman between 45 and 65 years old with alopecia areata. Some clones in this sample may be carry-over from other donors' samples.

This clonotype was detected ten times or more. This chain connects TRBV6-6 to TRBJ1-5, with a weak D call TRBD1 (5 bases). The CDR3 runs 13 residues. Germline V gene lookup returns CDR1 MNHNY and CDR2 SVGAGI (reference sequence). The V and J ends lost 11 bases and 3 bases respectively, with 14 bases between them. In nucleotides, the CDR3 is TGTGCCGGTAGTCAGGGAACCAATCAGCCCCAGCATTTT. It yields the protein CAGSQGTNQPQHF.

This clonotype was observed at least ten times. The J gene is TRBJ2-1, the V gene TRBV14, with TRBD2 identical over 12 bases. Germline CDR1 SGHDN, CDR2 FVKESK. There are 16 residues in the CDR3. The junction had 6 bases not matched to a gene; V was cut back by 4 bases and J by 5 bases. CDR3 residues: CASSRRTSGKDNEQFF. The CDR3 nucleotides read TGTGCCAGCAGCCGAAGGACTAGCGGGAAAGACAATGAGCAGTTCTTC. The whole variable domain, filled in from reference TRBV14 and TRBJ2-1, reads EAGVTQFPSHSVIEKGQTVTLRCDPISGHDNLYWYRRVMGKEIKFLLHFVKESKQDESGMPNNRFLAERTGGTYSTLKVQPAELEDSGVYFCASSRRTSGKDNEQFFGPGTRLTVL.

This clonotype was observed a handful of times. The CDR3 loop is CSAGGLAGAYEQYF. The CDR3 DNA is TGCAGTGCTGGGGGACTAGCGGGGGCTTACGAGCAGTACTTC. The V call is TRBV20-1, the J call TRBJ2-7, with 14 bases aligning to TRBD2. CDR1 is DFQATT, CDR2 SNEGSKA, per germline (reference sequence). The CDR3 spans 14 residues. The junction had 4 bases not matched to a gene; V was cut back by 5 bases and J by 4 bases.

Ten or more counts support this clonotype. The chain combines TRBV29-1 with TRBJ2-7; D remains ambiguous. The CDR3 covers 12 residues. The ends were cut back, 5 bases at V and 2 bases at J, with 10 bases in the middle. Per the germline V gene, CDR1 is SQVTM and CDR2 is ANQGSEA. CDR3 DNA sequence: TGCAGCGTTTGGAACCCTCCCTACGAGCAGTACTTC. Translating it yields CSVWNPPYEQYF.

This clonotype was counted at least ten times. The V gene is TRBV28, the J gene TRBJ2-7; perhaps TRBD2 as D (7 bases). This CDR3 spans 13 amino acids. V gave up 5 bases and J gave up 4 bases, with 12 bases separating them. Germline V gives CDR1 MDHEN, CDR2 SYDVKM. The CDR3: CASSSGTLYEQYF. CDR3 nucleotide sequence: TGTGCCAGCAGTAGCGGGACACTTTACGAGCAGTACTTC.

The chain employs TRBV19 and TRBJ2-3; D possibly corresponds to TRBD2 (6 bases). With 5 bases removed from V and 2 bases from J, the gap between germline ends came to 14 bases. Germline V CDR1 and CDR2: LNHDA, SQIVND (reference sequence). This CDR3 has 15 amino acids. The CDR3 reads CASSQGGTPTDTQYF. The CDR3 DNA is TGTGCCAGTAGTCAAGGCGGGACTCCCACAGATACGCAGTATTTT.

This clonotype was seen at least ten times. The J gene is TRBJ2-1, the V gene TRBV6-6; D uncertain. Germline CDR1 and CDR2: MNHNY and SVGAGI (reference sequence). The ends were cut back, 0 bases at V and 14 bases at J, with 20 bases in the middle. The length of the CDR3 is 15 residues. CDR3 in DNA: TGTGCCAGCAGTTACTCGACCCCCCCCCAGACCCTAAAGTTCTTC. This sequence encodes CASSYSTPPQTLKFF.

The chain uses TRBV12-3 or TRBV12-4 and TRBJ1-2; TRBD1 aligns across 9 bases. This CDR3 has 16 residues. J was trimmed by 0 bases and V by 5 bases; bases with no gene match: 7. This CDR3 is CASSTGQGTANYGYTF. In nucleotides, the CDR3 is TGTGCCAGCAGTACGGGACAGGGAACGGCTAACTATGGCTACACCTTC.